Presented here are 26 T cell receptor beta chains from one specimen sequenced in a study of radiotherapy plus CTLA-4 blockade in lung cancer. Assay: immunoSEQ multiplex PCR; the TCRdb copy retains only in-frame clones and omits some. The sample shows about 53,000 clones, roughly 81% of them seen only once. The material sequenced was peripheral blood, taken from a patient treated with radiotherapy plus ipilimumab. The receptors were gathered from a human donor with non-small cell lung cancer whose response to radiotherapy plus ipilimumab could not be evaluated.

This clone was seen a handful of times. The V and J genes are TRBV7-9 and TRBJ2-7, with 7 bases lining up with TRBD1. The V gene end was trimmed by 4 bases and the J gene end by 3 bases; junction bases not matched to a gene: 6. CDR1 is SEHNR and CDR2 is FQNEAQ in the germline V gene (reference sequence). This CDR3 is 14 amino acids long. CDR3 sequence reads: CASSSGTVGYEQYF. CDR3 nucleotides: TGTGCCAGCAGCTCTGGGACAGTGGGCTACGAGCAGTACTTC. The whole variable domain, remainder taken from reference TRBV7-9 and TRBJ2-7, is DTGVSQNPRHKITKRGQNVTFRCDPISEHNRLYWYRQTLGQGPEFLTYFQNEAQLEKSRLLSDRFSAERPKGSFSTLEIQRTEQGDSAMYLCASSSGTVGYEQYFGPGTRLTVT.

In DNA, the CDR3 is TGCAGTGCCGGGACATCCTACGAGCAGTACTTC. Amino acid sequence: CSAGTSYEQYF. V gene TRBV20-1 combines with J gene TRBJ2-7; D is possibly TRBD1 (6 bases). CDR3 length: 11 amino acids. Germline CDR1 DFQATT, CDR2 SNEGSKA (reference sequence). Trimming took 6 bases from V and 1 from J, leaving 7 bases between them.

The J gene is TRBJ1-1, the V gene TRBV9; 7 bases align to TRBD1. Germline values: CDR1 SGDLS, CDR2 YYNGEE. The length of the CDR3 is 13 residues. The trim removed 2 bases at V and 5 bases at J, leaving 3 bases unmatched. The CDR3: CASSVRGHTEAFF. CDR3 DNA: TGTGCCAGCAGCGTGAGGGGGCATACTGAAGCTTTCTTT.

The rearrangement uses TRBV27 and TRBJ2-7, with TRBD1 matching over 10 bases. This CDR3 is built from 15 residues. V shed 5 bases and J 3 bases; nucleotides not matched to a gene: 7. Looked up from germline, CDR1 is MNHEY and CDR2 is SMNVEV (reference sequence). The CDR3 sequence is CASSLTGTGDYEQYF. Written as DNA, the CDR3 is TGTGCCAGCAGTCTTACCGGGACAGGGGACTACGAGCAGTACTTC.

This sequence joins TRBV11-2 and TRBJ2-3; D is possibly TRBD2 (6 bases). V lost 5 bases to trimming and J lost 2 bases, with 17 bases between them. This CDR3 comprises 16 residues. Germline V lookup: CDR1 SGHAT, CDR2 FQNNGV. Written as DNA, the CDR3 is TGTGCCAGCAGCCTCGCCGGGGGAGTGACCACAGATACGCAGTATTTT. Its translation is CASSLAGGVTTDTQYF.

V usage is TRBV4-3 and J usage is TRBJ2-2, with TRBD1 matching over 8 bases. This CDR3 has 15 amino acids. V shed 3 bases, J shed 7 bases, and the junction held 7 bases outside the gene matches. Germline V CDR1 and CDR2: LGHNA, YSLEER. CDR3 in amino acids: CASSHSFGQGGELFF. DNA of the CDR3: TGCGCCAGCAGCCATTCTTTCGGACAGGGCGGGGAGCTGTTTTTT.

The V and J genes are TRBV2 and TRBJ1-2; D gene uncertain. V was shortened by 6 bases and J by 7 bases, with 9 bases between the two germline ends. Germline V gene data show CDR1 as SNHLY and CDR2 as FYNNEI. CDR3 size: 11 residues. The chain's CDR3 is CASSPLSGYTF. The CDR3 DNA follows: TGTGCCAGCAGCCCCCTCAGTGGCTACACCTTC.

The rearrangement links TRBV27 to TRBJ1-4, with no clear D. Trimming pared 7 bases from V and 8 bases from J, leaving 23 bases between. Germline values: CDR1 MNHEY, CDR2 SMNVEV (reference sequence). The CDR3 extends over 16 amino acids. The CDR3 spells CASIITPGPKREKLFF. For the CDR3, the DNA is TGTGCCAGCATTATCACCCCGGGTCCGAAGCGGGAAAAACTGTTTTTT.

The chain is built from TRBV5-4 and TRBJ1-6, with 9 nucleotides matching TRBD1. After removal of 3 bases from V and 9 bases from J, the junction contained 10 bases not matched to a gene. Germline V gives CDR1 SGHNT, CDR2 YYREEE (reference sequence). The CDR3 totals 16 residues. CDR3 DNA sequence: TGTGCCAGCAGCTCAGCAGCCGGGACAGGGCTTTCACCCCTCCACTTT. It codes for CASSSAAGTGLSPLHF. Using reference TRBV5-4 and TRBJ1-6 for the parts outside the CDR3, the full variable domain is ETGVTQSPTHLIKTRGQQVTLRCSSQSGHNTVSWYQQALGQGPQFIFQYYREEENGRGNFPPRFSGLQFPNYSSELNVNALELDDSALYLCASSSAAGTGLSPLHFGNGTRLTVT.

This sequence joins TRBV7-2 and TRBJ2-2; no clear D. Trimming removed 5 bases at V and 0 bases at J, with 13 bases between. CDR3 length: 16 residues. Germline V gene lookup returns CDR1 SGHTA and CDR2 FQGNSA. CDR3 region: CASSNLQASNTGELFF. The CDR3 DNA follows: TGTGCCAGCAGCAATTTGCAGGCCTCGAACACCGGGGAGCTGTTTTTT.

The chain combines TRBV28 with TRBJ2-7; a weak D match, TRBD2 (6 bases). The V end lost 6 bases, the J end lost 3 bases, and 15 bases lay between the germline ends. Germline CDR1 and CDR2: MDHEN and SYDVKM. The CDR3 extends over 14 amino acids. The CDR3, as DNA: TGTGCCAGCAGGCCGGGACTCCAGTTCTACGAGCAGTACTTC. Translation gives CASRPGLQFYEQYF.

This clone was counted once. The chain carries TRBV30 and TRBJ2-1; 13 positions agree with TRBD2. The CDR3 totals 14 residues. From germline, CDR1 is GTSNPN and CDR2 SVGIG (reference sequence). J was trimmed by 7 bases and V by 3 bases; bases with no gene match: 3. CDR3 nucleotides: TGTGCCTGGAGGGGACTAGCGGGATTAAATGAGCAGTTCTTC. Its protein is CAWRGLAGLNEQFF.

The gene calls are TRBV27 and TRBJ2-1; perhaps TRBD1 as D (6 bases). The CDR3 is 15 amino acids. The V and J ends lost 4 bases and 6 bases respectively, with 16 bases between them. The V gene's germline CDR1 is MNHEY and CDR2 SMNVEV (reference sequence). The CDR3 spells CASSSTGPSPNEQFF. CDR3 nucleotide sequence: TGTGCCAGCAGTTCTACAGGGCCGTCCCCCAATGAGCAGTTCTTC.

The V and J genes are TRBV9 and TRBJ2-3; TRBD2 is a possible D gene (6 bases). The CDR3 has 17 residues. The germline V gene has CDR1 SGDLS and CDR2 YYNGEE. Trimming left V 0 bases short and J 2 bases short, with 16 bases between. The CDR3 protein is CASSVGGRGTYTDTQYF. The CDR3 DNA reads TGTGCCAGCAGCGTAGGAGGGCGCGGGACGTACACAGATACGCAGTATTTT.

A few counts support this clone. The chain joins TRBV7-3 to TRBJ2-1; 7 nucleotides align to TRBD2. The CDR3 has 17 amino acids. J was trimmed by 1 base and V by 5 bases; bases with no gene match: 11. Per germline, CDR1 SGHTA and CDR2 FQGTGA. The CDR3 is CASSLTGGVGSYNEQFF. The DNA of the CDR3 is TGTGCCAGCAGCCTGACTGGGGGGGTGGGATCCTACAATGAGCAGTTCTTC.

Here the CDR3 reads CAWRAGASSVEQFF. The DNA for the CDR3 is TGTGCCTGGAGGGCGGGCGCATCATCCGTGGAGCAGTTCTTC. The J gene is TRBJ2-1, the V gene TRBV30; D perhaps matches TRBD2 (5 bases). Germline-derived CDR1 and CDR2 are GTSNPN and SVGIG (reference sequence). Trimming left V 3 bases short and J 10 bases short, with 19 bases between. The CDR3 contains 14 residues.

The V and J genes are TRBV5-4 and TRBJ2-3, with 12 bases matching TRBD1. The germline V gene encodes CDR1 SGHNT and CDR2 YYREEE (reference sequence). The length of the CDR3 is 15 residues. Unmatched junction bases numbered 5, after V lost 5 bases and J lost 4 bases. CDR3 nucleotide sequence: TGTGCCAGCAGGCGGGACAGGGGGCGACCAGATACGCAGTATTTT. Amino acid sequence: CASRRDRGRPDTQYF.

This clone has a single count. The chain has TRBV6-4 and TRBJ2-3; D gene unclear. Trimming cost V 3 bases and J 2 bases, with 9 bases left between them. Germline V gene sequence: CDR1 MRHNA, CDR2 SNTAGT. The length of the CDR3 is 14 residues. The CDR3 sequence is CASSDEADTDTQYF. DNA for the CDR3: TGTGCCAGCAGTGATGAGGCGGACACAGATACGCAGTATTTT.

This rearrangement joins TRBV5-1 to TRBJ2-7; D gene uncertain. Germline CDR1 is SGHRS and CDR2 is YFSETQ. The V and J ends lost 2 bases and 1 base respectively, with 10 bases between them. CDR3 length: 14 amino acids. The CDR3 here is CASSFQVGSYEQYF. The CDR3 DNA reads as TGCGCCAGCAGCTTTCAGGTCGGATCCTACGAGCAGTACTTC.

This chain's CDR3 is CASSTQGETQYF. Written as DNA, the CDR3 is TGTGCCAGCAGCACCCAGGGAGAGACCCAGTACTTC. The J gene is TRBJ2-5, the V gene TRBV7-9, with D tentatively TRBD1 (5 bases). V lost 5 bases and J lost 4, with 8 bases in between. The CDR3 is made up of 12 amino acids. Looked up from germline, CDR1 is SEHNR and CDR2 is FQNEAQ (reference sequence).

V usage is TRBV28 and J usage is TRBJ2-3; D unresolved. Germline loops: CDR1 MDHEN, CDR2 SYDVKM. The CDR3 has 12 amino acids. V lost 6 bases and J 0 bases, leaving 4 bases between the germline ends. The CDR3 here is CASRESTDTQYF. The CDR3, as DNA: TGTGCCAGCAGGGAGAGCACAGATACGCAGTATTTT.

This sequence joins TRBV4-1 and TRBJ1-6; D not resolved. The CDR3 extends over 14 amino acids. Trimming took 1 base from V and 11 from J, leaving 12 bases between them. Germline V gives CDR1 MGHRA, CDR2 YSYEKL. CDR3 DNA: TGCGCCAGCAGCCAAGGAGTAGTCCTACCACCCCTCCACTTT. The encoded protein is CASSQGVVLPPLHF.

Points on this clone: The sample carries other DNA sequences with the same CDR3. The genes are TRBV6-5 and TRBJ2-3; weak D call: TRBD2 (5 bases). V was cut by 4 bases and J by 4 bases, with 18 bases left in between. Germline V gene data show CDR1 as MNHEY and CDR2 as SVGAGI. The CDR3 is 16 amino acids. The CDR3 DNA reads TGTGCCAGCAGTTTTTACGGTGGGAGAGGTGCAGATACGCAGTATTTT. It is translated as CASSFYGGRGADTQYF.

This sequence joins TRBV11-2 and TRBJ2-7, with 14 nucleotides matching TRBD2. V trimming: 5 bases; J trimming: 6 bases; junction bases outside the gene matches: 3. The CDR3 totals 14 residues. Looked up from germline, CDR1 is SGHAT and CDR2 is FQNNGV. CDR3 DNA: TGTGCCAGCAGCCCGGGACTAGCGGGAGTCGAGCAGTACTTC. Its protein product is CASSPGLAGVEQYF.

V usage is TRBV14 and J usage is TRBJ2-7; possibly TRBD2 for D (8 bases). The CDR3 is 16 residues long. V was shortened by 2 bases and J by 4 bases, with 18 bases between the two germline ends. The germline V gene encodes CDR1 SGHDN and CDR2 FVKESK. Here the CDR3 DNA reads TGTGCCAGCAGCCAATGGCGGGAGGACAGGAAATACGAGCAGTACTTC. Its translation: CASSQWREDRKYEQYF.

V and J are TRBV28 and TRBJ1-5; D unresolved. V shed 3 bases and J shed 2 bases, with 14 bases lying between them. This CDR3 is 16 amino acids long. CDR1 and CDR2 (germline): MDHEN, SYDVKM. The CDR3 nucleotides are TGTGCCAGCAGTTTGGGAGGTGTCTCTGGCAATCAGCCCCAGCATTTT. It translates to CASSLGGVSGNQPQHF.